Listed here are 2 T cell receptor beta chains from one sample, sequenced in a study of T cell responses to AZD1222 COVID-19 vaccine. Sequencing was performed with immunoSEQ multiplex PCR; in TCRdb, only in-frame clones are kept and a portion is missing. The sample yields around 160,000 clones, just over 90% seen once. Sequencing was performed on peripheral blood, taken 28 days after the second AZD1222 dose. These receptors originate from an adult who received the AZD1222 COVID-19 vaccine.

This sequence joins TRBV5-1 and TRBJ1-1; D may be TRBD1 (6 bases). The length of the CDR3 is 15 residues. Germline V gene data show CDR1 as SGHRS and CDR2 as YFSETQ. V lost 4 bases and J 3 bases, leaving 16 bases between the germline ends. The CDR3: CASSASGQGHTEAFF. The CDR3 DNA reads TGCGCCAGCAGCGCCTCGGGCCAGGGGCACACTGAAGCTTTCTTT.

The count of this clone is one. The V call is TRBV10-2, the J call TRBJ1-3, with D unresolved. This CDR3 is 13 amino acids long. The V end lost 7 bases, the J end lost 3 bases, and 10 bases lay between the germline ends. Germline V gives CDR1 WSHSY, CDR2 SAAADI. CDR3 DNA: TGCGCCAGCACTGGGATGGATGGAAACACCATATATTTT. It encodes CASTGMDGNTIYF.